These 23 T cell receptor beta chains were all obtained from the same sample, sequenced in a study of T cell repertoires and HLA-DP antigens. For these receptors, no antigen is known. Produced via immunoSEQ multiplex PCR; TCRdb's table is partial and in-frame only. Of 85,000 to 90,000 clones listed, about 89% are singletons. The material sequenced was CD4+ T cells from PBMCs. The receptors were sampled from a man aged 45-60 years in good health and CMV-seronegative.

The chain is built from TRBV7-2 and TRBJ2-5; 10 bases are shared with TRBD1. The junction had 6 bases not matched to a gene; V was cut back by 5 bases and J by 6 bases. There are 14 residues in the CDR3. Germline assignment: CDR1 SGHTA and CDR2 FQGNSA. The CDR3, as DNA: TGTGCCAGCAGCCGGGACAGGGGTAAACAGACCCAGTACTTC. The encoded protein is CASSRDRGKQTQYF. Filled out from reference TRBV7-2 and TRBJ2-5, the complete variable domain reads GAGVSQSPSNKVTEKGKDVELRCDPISGHTALYWYRQSLGQGLEFLIYFQGNSAPDKSGLPSDRFSAERTGGSVSTLTIQRTQQEDSAVYLCASSRDRGKQTQYFGPGTRLLVL.

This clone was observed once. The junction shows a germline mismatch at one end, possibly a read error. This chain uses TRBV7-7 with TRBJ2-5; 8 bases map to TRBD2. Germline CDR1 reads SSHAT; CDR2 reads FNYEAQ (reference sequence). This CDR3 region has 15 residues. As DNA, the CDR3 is TGTGCTAGCAGCCCCCGCGGGGGGATCCAAGAGACCCAGTACTTC. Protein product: CASSPRGGIQETQYF.

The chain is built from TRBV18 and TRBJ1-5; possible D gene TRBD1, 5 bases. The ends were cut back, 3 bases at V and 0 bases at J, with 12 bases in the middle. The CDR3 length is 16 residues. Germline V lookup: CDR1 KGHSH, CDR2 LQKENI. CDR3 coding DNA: TGTGCCAGCTCACCCGACAGCCTCTATAGCAATCAGCCCCAGCATTTT. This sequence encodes CASSPDSLYSNQPQHF.

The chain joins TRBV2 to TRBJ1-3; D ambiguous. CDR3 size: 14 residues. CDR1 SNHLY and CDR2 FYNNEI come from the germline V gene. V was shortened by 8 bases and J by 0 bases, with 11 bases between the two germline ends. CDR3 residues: CASSPRDSGNTIYF. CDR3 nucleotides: TGTGCCAGCTCGCCCCGGGACTCTGGAAACACCATATATTTT.

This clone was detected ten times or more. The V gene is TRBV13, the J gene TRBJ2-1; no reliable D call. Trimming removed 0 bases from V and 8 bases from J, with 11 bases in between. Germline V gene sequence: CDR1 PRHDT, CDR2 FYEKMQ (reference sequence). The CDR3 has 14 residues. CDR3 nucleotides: TGTGCCAGCAGCTTAGGACGGATCCGTGATGAGCAGTTCTTC. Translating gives CASSLGRIRDEQFF. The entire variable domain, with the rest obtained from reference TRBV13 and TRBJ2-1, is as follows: AAGVIQSPRHLIKEKRETATLKCYPIPRHDTVYWYQQGPGQDPQFLISFYEKMQSDKGSIPDRFSAQQFSDYHSELNMSSLELGDSALYFCASSLGRIRDEQFFGPGTRLTVL.

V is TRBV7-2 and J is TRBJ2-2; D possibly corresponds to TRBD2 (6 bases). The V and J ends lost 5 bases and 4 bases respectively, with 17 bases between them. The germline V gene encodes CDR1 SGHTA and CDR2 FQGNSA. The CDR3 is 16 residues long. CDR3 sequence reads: CASSPSGLASTGELFF. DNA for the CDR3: TGTGCCAGCAGCCCGAGTGGGCTAGCGAGCACCGGGGAGCTGTTTTTT. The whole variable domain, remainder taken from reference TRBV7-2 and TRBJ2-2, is GAGVSQSPSNKVTEKGKDVELRCDPISGHTALYWYRQSLGQGLEFLIYFQGNSAPDKSGLPSDRFSAERTGGSVSTLTIQRTQQEDSAVYLCASSPSGLASTGELFFGEGSRLTVL.

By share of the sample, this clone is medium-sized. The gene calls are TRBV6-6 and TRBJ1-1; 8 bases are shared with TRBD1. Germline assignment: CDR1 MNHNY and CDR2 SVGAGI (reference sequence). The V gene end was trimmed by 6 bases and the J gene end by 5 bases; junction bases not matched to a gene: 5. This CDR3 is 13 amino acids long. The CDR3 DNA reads TGTGCCAGCAGATTTACAGGGGGAACTGAAGCTTTCTTT. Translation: CASRFTGGTEAFF.

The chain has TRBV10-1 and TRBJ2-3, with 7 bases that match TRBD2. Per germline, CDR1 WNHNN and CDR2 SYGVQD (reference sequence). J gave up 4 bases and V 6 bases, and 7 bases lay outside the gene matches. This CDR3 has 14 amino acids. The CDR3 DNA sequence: TGCGCCAGCAGCGACCGGGGGGTCGCAGATACGCAGTATTTT. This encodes CASSDRGVADTQYF.

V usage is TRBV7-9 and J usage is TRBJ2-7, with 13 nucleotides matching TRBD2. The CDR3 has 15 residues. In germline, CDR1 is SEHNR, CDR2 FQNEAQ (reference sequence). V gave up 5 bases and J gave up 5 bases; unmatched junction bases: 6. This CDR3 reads CASSPGGTSGNEQYF. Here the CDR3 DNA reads TGTGCCAGCAGCCCGGGGGGGACTAGCGGGAACGAGCAGTACTTC.

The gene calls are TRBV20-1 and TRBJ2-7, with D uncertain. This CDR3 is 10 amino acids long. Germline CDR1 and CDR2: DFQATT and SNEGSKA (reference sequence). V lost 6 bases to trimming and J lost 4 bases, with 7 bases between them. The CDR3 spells CSAGPYEQYF. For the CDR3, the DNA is TGCAGTGCCGGTCCTTACGAGCAGTACTTC.

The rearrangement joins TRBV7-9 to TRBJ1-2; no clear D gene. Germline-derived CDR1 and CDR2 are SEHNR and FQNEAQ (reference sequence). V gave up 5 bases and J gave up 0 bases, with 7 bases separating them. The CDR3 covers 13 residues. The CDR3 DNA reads TGTGCCAGCAGCGGTTTCACTAACTATGGCTACACCTTC. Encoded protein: CASSGFTNYGYTF.

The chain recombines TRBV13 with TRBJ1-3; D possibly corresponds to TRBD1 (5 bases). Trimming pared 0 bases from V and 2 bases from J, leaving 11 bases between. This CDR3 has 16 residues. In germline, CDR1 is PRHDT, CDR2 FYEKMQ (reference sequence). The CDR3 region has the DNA TGTGCCAGCAGCTTAGGCCGGGGGTTAGCTGGAAACACCATATATTTT. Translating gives CASSLGRGLAGNTIYF.

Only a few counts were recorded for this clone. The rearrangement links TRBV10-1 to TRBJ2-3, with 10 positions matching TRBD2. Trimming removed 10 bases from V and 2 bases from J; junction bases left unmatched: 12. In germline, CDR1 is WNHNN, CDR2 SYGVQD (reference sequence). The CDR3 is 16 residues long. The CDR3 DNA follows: TGCGCCATCCTCAGAGAGCGGGAGGGAATCACAGATACGCAGTATTTT. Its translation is CAILREREGITDTQYF.

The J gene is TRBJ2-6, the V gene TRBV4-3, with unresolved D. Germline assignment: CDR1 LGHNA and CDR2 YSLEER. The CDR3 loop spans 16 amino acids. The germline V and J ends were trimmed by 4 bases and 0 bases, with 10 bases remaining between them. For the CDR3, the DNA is TGCGCCAGCAGCCCGGACGGTTACTCTGGGGCCAACGTCCTGACTTTC. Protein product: CASSPDGYSGANVLTF.

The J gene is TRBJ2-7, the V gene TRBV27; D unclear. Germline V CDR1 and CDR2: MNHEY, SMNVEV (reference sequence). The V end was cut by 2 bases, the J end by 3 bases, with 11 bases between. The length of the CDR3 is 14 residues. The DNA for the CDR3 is TGTGCCAGCAGTTTAGGACCGGTAGGCTACGAGCAGTACTTC. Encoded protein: CASSLGPVGYEQYF.

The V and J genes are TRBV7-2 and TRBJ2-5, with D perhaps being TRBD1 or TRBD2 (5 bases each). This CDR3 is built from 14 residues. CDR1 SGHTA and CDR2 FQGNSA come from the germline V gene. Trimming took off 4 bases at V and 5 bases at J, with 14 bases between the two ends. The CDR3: CASSSGPGLETQYF. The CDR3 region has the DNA TGTGCCAGCAGCTCGGGACCCGGGCTGGAGACCCAGTACTTC.

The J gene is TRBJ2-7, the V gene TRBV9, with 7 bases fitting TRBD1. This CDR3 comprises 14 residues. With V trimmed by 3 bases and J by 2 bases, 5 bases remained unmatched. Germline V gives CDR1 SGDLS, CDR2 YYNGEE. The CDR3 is CASSARQGPYEQYF. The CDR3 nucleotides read TGTGCCAGCAGCGCCCGACAGGGCCCCTACGAGCAGTACTTC.

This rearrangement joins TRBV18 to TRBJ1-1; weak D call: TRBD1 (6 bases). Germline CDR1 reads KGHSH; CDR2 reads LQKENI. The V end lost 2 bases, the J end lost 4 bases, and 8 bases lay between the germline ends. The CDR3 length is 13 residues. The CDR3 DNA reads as TGTGCCAGCTCACCATTAGGGGGCACTGAAGCTTTCTTT. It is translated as CASSPLGGTEAFF.

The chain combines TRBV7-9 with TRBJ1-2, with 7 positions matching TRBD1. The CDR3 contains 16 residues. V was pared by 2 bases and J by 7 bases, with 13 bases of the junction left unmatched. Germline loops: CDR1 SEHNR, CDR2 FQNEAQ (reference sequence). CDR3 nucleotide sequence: TGTGCCAGCAGCTTAAGGCGGCCCGACAGGGATGGTGGCTACACCTTC. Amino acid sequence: CASSLRRPDRDGGYTF.

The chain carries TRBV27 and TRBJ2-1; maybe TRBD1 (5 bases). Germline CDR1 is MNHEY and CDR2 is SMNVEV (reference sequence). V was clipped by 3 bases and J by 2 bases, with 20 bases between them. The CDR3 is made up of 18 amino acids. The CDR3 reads CASSFTDLTGSPYNEQFF. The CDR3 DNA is TGTGCCAGCAGTTTTACTGACCTAACAGGCTCCCCCTACAATGAGCAGTTCTTC.

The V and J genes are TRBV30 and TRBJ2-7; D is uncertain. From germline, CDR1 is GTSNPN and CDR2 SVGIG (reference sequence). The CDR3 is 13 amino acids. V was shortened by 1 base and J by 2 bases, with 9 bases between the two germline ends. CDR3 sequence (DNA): TGTGCCTGGAGTGCGCGTCCCCCCTACGAGCAGTACTTC. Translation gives CAWSARPPYEQYF.

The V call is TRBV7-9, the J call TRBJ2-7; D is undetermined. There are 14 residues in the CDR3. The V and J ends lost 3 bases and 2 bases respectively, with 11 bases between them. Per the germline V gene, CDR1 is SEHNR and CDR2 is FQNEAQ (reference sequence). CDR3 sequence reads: CASSFGTGAYEQYF. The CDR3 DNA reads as TGTGCCAGCAGCTTTGGTACTGGCGCCTACGAGCAGTACTTC.

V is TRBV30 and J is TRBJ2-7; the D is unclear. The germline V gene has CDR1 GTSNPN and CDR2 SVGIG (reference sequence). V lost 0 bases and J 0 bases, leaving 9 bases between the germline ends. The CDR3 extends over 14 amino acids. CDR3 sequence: CAWSVLGFSYEQYF. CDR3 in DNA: TGTGCCTGGAGTGTACTGGGATTCTCCTACGAGCAGTACTTC.